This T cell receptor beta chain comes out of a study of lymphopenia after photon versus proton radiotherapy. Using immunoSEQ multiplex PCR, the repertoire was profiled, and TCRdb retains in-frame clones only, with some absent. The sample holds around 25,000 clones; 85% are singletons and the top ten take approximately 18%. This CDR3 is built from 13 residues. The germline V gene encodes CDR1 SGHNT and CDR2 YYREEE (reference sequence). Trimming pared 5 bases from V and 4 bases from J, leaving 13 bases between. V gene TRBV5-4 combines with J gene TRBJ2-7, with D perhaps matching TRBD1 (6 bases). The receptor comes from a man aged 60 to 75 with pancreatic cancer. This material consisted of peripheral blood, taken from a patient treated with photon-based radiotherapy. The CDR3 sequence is CASRSTGAYEQYF. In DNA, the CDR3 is TGTGCCAGCAGGTCGACAGGAGCTTACGAGCAGTACTTC. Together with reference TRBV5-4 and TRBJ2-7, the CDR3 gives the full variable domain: ETGVTQSPTHLIKTRGQQVTLRCSSQSGHNTVSWYQQALGQGPQFIFQYYREEENGRGNFPPRFSGLQFPNYSSELNVNALELDDSALYLCASRSTGAYEQYFGPGTRLTVT.